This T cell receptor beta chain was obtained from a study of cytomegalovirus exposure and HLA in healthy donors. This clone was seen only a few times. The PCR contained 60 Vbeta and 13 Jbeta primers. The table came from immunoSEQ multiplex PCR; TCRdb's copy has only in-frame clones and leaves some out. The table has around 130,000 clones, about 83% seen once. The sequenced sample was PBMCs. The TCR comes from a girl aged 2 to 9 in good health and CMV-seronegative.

The CDR3 DNA sequence: TGTGCCAGCAGCGGATTTGGGACAGTCCAGGGGAGCACCTTC. Protein: CASSGFGTVQGSTF. The rearrangement uses TRBV9 and TRBJ1-2; 7 nucleotides agree with TRBD1. CDR1 is SGDLS, CDR2 YYNGEE, per germline. V lost 3 bases, J lost 13 bases, and 15 bases stayed unmatched. CDR3 size: 14 residues. The variable domain in full, with the rest retrieved from reference TRBV9 and TRBJ1-2, is DSGVTQTPKHLITATGQRVTLRCSPRSGDLSVYWYQQSLDQGLQFLIQYYNGEERAKGNILERFSAQQFPDLHSELNLSSLELGDSALYFCASSGFGTVQGSTFGSGTRLTVV.